Described below is a single TCR beta chain sequence and its context. Its target is unknown. Relative to the germline gene, one junction end is altered; a read error may explain this. This specimen comes from a study of blood T cells in healthy people across ages. Overall study findings and caveats: What prevented conclusive comparison of naive and antigen-experienced cells was that PBMCs were unsorted.

Germline CDR1 reads MNHEY; CDR2 reads SVGEGT. The CDR3 sequence is 13 residues long. A second PCR of roughly 7 to 11 cycles used a sample-barcoded 5' primer and a J-beta primer mix. TCRdb passed the 5' RACE reads through MiXCR, listing each CDR3 protein once. Of approximately 1,000,000 distinct CDR3 sequences listed, 40% to 55% are singletons. The V and J genes are TRBV6-2 or TRBV6-3 and TRBJ2-7; the D is unclear. This clonotype originated in a woman aged 60-75 years in good health. Sequenced: blood. Written as DNA, the CDR3 is TGTGCCAGCAGTGACTCGGCGCCCTACGAGCAGTACTTC. It yields the protein CASSDSAPYEQYF.